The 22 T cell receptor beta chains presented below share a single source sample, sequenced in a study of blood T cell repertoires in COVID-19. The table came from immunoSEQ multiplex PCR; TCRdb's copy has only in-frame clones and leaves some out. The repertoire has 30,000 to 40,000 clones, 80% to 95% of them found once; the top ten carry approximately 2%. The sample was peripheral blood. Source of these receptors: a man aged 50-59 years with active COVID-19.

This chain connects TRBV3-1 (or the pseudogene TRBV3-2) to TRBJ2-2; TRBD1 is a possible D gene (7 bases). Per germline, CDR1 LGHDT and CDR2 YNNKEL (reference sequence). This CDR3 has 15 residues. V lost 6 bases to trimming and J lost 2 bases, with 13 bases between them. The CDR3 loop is CASREEGANTGELFF. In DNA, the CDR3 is TGTGCCAGCAGGGAGGAGGGGGCCAACACCGGGGAGCTGTTTTTT.

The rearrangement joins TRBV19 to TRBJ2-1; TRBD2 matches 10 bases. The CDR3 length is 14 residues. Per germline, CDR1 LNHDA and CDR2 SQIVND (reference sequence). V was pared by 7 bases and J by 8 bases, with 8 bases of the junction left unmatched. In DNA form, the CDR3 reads TGTGCCAGTAAACCTAGCGGGAGTAGCGATGAGCAGTTCTTC. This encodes CASKPSGSSDEQFF. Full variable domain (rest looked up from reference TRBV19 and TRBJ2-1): DGGITQSPKYLFRKEGQNVTLSCEQNLNHDAMYWYRQDPGQGLRLIYYSQIVNDFQKGDIAEGYSVSREKKESFPLTVTSAQKNPTAFYLCASKPSGSSDEQFFGPGTRLTVL.

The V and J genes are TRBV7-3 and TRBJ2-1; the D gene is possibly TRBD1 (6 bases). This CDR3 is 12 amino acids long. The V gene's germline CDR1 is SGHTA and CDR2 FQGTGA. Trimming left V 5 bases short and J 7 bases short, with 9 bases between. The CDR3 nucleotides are TGTGCCAGCAGCATACAGGGAAATGAGCAGTTCTTC. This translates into CASSIQGNEQFF.

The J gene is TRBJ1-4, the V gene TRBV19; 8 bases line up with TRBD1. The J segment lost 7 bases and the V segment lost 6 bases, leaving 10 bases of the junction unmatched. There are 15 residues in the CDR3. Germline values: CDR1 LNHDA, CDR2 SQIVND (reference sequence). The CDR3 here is CASSLVGQGSEKLFF. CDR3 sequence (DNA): TGTGCCAGTAGCCTAGTTGGACAGGGCAGTGAAAAACTGTTTTTT.

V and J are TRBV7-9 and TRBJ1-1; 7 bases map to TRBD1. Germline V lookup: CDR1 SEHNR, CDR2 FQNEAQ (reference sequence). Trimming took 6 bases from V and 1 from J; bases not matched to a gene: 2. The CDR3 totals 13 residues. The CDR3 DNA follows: TGTGCCAGCAGGCGGACAGGGAACACTGAAGCTTTCTTT. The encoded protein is CASRRTGNTEAFF.

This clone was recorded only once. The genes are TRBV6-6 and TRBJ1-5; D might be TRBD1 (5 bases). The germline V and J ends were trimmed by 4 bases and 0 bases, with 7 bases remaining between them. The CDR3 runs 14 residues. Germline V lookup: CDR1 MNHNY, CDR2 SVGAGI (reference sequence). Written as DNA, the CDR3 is TGTGCCAGCAGTTTCGACAGTAGCAATCAGCCCCAGCATTTT. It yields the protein CASSFDSSNQPQHF.

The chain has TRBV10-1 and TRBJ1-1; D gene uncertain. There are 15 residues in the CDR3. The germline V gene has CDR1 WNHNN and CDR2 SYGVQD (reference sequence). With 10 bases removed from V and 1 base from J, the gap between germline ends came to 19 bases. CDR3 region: CATRPLGGENTEAFF. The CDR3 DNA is TGCGCCACCAGGCCCTTAGGAGGCGAGAACACTGAAGCTTTCTTT.

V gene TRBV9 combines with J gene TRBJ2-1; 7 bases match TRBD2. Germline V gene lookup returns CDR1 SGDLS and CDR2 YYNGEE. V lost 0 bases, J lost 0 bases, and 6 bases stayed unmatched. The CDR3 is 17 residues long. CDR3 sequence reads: CASSVAGGTSSYNEQFF. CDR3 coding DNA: TGTGCCAGCAGCGTAGCGGGGGGAACTAGCTCCTACAATGAGCAGTTCTTC.

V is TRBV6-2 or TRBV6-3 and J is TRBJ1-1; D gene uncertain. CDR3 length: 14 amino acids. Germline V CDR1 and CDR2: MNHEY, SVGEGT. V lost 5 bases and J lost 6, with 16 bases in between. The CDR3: CASSLDHIGAEAFF. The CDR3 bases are TGTGCCAGCAGTCTGGACCACATCGGGGCTGAAGCTTTCTTT.

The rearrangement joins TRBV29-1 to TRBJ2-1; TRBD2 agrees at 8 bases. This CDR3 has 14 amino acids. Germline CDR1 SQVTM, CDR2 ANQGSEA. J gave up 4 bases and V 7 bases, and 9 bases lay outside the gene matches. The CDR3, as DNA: TGCAGCGCTAGGCCGGGACTAGGGTACAATGAGCAGTTCTTC. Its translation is CSARPGLGYNEQFF.

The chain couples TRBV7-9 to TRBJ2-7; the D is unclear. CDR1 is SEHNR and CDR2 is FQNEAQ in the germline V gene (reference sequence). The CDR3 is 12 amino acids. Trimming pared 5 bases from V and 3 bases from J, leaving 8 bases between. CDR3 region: CASSATSYEQYF. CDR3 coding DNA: TGTGCCAGCAGCGCGACAAGCTACGAGCAGTACTTC.

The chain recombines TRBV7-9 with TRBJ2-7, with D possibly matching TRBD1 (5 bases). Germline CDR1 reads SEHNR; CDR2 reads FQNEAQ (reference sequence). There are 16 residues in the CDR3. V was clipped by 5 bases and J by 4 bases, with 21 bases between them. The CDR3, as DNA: TGTGCCAGCAGCCATTCAACGGCCAGGGTTATGTACGAGCAGTACTTC. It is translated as CASSHSTARVMYEQYF. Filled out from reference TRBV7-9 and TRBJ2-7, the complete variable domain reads DTGVSQNPRHKITKRGQNVTFRCDPISEHNRLYWYRQTLGQGPEFLTYFQNEAQLEKSRLLSDRFSAERPKGSFSTLEIQRTEQGDSAMYLCASSHSTARVMYEQYFGPGTRLTVT.

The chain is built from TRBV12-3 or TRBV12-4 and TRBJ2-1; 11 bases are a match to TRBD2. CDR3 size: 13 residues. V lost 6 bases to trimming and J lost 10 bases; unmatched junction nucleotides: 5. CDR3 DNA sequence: TGTGCCAGCAGCCCTATAGCGGGGGGGGAGCAGTTCTTC. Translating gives CASSPIAGGEQFF.

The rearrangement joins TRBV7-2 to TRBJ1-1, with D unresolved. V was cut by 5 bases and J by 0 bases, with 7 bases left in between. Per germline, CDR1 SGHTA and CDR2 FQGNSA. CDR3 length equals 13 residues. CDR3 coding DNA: TGTGCCAGCAGCCAACAGTTGAACACTGAAGCTTTCTTT. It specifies CASSQQLNTEAFF.

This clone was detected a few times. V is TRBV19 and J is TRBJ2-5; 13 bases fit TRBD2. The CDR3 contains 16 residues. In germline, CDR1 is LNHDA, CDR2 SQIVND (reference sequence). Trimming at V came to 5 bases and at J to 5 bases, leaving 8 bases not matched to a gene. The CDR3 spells CASSAATSGGAETQYF. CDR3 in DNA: TGTGCCAGTAGTGCCGCTACTAGCGGGGGGGCGGAGACCCAGTACTTC.

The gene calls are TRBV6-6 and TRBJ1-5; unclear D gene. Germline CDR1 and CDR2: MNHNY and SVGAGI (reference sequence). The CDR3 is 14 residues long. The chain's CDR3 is CAAHPGVAYQPQHF. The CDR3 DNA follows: TGTGCTGCACACCCCGGGGTTGCCTATCAGCCCCAGCATTTT.

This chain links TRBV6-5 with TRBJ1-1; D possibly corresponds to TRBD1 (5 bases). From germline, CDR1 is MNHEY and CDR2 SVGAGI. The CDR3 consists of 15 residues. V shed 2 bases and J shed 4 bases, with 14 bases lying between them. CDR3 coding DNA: TGTGCCAGCAGTTACGGTGCAGGGCGGAGCACTGAAGCTTTCTTT. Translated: CASSYGAGRSTEAFF.

The CDR3 reads CAWSLPDRSNQPQHF. Here the CDR3 DNA reads TGTGCCTGGAGTCTACCCGACAGGAGCAATCAGCCCCAGCATTTT. The rearrangement joins TRBV30 to TRBJ1-5, with D perhaps TRBD1 (6 bases). The CDR3 consists of 15 residues. The ends were cut back, 2 bases at V and 1 base at J, with 12 bases in the middle. The germline gives CDR1 GTSNPN, CDR2 SVGIG (reference sequence).

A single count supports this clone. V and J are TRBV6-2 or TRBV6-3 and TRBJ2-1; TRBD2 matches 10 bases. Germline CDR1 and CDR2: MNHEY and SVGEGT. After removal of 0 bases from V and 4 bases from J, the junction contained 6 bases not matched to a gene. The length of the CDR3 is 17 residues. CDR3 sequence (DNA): TGTGCCAGCAGTTACTCGAGGGGACTAGCGCTGTACAATGAGCAGTTCTTC. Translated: CASSYSRGLALYNEQFF.

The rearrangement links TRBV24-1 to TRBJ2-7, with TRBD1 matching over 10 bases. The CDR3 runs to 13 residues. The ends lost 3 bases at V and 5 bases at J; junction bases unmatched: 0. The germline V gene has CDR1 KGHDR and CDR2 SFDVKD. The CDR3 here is CATSDGTGDEQYF. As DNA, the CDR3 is TGTGCCACCAGTGATGGGACAGGGGACGAGCAGTACTTC.

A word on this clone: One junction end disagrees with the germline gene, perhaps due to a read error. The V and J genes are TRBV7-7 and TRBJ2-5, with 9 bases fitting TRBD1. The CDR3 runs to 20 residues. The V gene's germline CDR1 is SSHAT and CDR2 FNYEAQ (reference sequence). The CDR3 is CASSPRLGTGSRLGQETQYF. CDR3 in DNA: TGTGCTAGCAGCCCACGACTCGGGACAGGGTCCCGTTTAGGCCAAGAGACCCAGTACTTC.

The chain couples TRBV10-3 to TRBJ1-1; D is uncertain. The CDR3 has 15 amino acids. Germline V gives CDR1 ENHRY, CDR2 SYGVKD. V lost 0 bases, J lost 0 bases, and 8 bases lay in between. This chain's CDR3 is CAISESPTMNTEAFF. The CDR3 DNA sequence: TGTGCCATCAGTGAGTCCCCGACAATGAACACTGAAGCTTTCTTT.